The present entry profiles one TCR beta chain with its context. Its antigen remains undetermined. No clone much larger than this one lies a single base away; base qualities are absent. CD8 naive samples were obtained by positive selection for CCR7 among CD45RO-negative cells, yielding a CD45RA+CCR7+ population from which TemRA cells were excluded. The donors were healthy, HIV-negative adults who had no recently reported acute infections or vaccinations. Every donor was a Caucasian adult living in Nashville, Tennessee, USA. After blood collection by leukapheresis, PBMCs were isolated using Ficoll-Histopaque density gradient centrifugation and then cryopreserved in the vapor phase of liquid nitrogen. Analytical flow cytometry was used to check the purity and quantity of each magnetically sorted T cell population. Genomic DNA was isolated from every sorted fraction and measured by UV absorbance on a Nanodrop 2000c.

These data are taken from a study of shared clonotypes between healthy human individuals (dated by TCRdb to the early 2020s). At the level of the whole study: The cohort included three men and two women between 18 and 49 years of age. For each donor, CD4 naive and CD4 memory were each run on three plates, CD8 naive on two plates, and CD8 memory on one plate. To estimate repertoire size and how much clonotype sharing occurs between individuals, the study deeply sequenced the blood TCR repertoires of about five healthy adults. Different laboratories and diverse techniques were used to prepare libraries and sequence TCR repertoires, to increase sequencing depth and limit assay-specific biases. Leukapheresis yielded between about 0.94 and 8.9 billion PBMCs per donor.

Based on the germline V gene, the CDR1 and CDR2 sequences are KGHSH and LQKENI. From V the trimming removes 5 bases and from J it removes 0 bases, while the gene matches leave 5 bases of the junction unaccounted for. The CDR3, cysteine through phenylalanine, is 16 amino acids long. The CDR3 DNA has 48 bases and is translated from base 1. Broader findings and caveats from the paper: Sampling was restricted to blood, and TCR repertoires in tissue are likely to differ from TCR repertoires in blood. The small number of donors limited the genetic and exposure-history diversity represented. About 5% of naive CD4, 3.5% of naive CD8, around 2.3% of memory CD4, and 0.4% of memory CD8 clonotypes were shared across several donors. Higher generation probabilities were observed for clonotypes shared by all four sorted-subset donors than for non-shared clonotypes. Even with the large sequencing depth, rarefaction of the sorted-subset datasets indicated that sequencing was incomplete. Based on pairwise subsampling, the degree of clonotype sharing among donors was expected to be affected by sequencing depth. Naive subsets generally had larger estimated clonotype richness than memory subsets did.

Using the deep immunoSEQ assay, multiplex PCR amplified TCR CDR3 regions from genomic DNA. For each cell subset, the extracted genomic DNA was distributed evenly across all wells of several immunoSEQ 96-well plates, and each plate served as one replicate. For sorted subsets, approximately 190 ng of genomic DNA, equivalent to 30,000 or so T cell genomes, went into each replicate PCR. Purified libraries were measured with a Qubit 3.0 fluorometer, size-checked on a Bioanalyzer 2100, and measured again with the KAPA Library Quantification kit. Every immunoSEQ 96-well plate was sequenced on a dedicated single-read 150-cycle Illumina NextSeq 550 flow cell. Per the source publication's procedure: The immunoSEQ output contained only junctional sequences without quality scores, so filtering could not match that applied to full-length reads. Sequences were annotated with PyIR, a Python wrapper for IgBLAST v1.9, using IMGT germline references to assign V/J genes and CDR3. Reads were filtered out if the reads had weak V/J assignments (E-value above 1e-6), no CDR3, stop codons, out-of-frame junctions, or ambiguous translated residues. A V3J clonotype was defined by an identical inferred V gene, J gene, and CDR3 amino acid sequence. Percentage overlap between repertoires was computed as shared unique clonotypes divided by the size of the smaller repertoire. Richness of each repertoire was evaluated using RTK rarefaction, the Chao1 estimator, and Recon v2.1 estimates of unobserved clonotypes. For all TCRbeta clonotypes obtained by the gDNA method from a few donors, generation probabilities were computed with OLGA. In TCRdb, the immuneACCESS table is reduced to in-frame sequences with V and J assigned. These tables do not hold every clone; where another copy was compared, an unresolved V gene accounts for under half, and the others remain unexplained. V, J and clone size derive from that table, while D and trimming were established from the DNA sequence. The sample yields about 600,000 clones; nearly 97% were counted once. Jointly, the top ten make up roughly 0.1% of the sample.

The sequence derives from a woman aged 25 to 39 in good health. The chain joins TRBV18 to TRBJ2-3; 10 middle bases align to TRBD1. Sequenced material: naive CD8+ T cells sorted from blood. Read against the paper, the sample's cell subset or site label means: CD45RA+CCR7+. The CDR3 region reads CASSETGGSSTDTQYF. In nucleotide form, the sequence is TGTGCCAGCTCAGAGACAGGGGGCTCTAGCACAGATACGCAGTATTTT.